What follows are 8 T cell receptor beta chains derived from one specimen sequenced in a study of T cells in Graves' hyperthyroidism and ophthalmopathy. RNA transcripts were the template for amplifying TCR beta CDR3 regions. A first-round RT-PCR of the TCR CDR3 used the HTBI primer set. MiXCR, applied by TCRdb to the multiplex PCR reads, yields one record per CDR3 protein. The table records 500,000 to 550,000 distinct CDR3 sequences, less than 25% of them present only once. Sequences were obtained from blood. The receptors originated from a man aged 18 to 35 with Graves' hyperthyroidism.

In its sample, this clonotype was seen many times. The CDR3 DNA is TGTGCCAGCAGCTACCCGGGGGGGGGTCAGCCCCAGCATTTT. Its translation is CASSYPGGGQPQHF. This sequence joins TRBV7-8 and TRBJ1-5; a weak D match, TRBD1 (5 bases). CDR3 size: 14 residues. CDR1 SGHVS and CDR2 FQNEAQ come from the germline V gene. V was clipped by 4 bases and J by 6 bases, with 13 bases between them.

Concerning this clonotype: With a much larger clone just one base away, this may be a read error. The CDR3 nucleotides are TGTGTCACCAGTGATCCTACAGGGGGTTTTCCCTACGAGCAGTACTTC. It yields the protein CVTSDPTGGFPYEQYF. The genes are TRBV24-1 and TRBJ2-7; the match to TRBD1 covers 8 bases. The germline V gene has CDR1 KGHDR and CDR2 SFDVKD. The CDR3 length is 16 residues.

This clonotype was counted a few times. V is TRBV10-3 and J is TRBJ2-5, with D unresolved. Germline V gene lookup returns CDR1 ENHRY and CDR2 SYGVKD. The CDR3 has 14 amino acids. Trimming took 3 bases from V and 5 from J, leaving 13 bases between them. This CDR3 reads CAISDPQGRETQYF. In DNA form, the CDR3 reads TGTGCCATCAGTGATCCCCAAGGCCGGGAGACCCAGTACTTC.

The genes are TRBV10-3 and TRBJ2-7; D is uncertain. Trimming left V 2 bases short and J 0 bases short, with 8 bases between. This CDR3 spans 14 amino acids. Germline CDR1 is ENHRY and CDR2 is SYGVKD. In DNA, the CDR3 is TGTGCCATCAGTGAGGAGGAGAGCTCCTACGAGCAGTACTTC. Translation: CAISEEESSYEQYF.

This clonotype was counted ten times or more. The V and J genes are TRBV28 and TRBJ1-1; possibly TRBD1 for D (5 bases). The V gene's germline CDR1 is MDHEN and CDR2 SYDVKM. This CDR3 contains 14 residues. V lost 2 bases and J lost 5, with 12 bases in between. CDR3 bases: TGTGCCAGCAGTTTACAGGGTACGTCGACTGAAGCTTTCTTT. It specifies CASSLQGTSTEAFF. The variable domain in full, completed from reference TRBV28 and TRBJ1-1, reads DVKVTQSSRYLVKRTGEKVFLECVQDMDHENMFWYRQDPGLGLRLIYFSYDVKMKEKGDIPEGYSVSREKKERFSLILESASTNQTSMYLCASSLQGTSTEAFFGQGTRLTVV.

To note about this clonotype: At one of its ends the junction is not consistent with the germline gene, which may arise from a read error. The rearrangement uses TRBV6-1 and TRBJ1-5; 7 nucleotides line up with TRBD1. The CDR3 covers 14 residues. Germline CDR1 MNHNS, CDR2 SASEGT. Here the CDR3 reads CASRVNRGSQSQHF. DNA of the CDR3: TGTGCCAGCAGGGTAAACAGGGGAAGTCAGTCCCAGCATTTT.

Only a few counts were recorded for this clonotype. This chain joins TRBV12-3 or TRBV12-4 and TRBJ2-5, with a tentative D call TRBD2 (7 bases). V dropped 7 bases and J dropped 6 bases, with 18 bases sitting between them. The CDR3 runs 14 residues. CDR3 DNA sequence: TGTGCCAGCATGATAGGGGGGGGTCGAAAGACCCAGTACTTC. It is translated as CASMIGGGRKTQYF.

This clonotype appeared many times. The chain recombines TRBV29-1 with TRBJ2-7; 8 nucleotides align to TRBD1. Per the germline V gene, CDR1 is SQVTM and CDR2 is ANQGSEA. This CDR3 comprises 12 residues. Unmatched junction bases numbered 9, after V lost 7 bases and J lost 7 bases. The CDR3: CSALTGVKEQYF. The DNA for the CDR3 is TGCAGCGCCTTGACAGGGGTAAAAGAGCAGTACTTC.